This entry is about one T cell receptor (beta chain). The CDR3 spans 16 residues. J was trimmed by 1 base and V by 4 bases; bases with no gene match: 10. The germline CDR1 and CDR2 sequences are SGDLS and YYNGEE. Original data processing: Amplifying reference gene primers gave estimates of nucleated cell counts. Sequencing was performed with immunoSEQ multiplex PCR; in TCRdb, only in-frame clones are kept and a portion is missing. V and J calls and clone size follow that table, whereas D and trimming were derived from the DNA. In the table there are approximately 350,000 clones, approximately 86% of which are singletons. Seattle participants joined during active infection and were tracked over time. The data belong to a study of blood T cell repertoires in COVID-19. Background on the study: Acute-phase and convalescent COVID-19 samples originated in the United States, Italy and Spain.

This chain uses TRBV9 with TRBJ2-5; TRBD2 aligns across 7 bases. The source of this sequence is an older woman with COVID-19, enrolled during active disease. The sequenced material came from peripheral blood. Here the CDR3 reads CASSPVGDYLQETQYF. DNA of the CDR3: TGTGCCAGCAGCCCAGTGGGGGACTACCTCCAAGAGACCCAGTACTTC.